This T cell receptor beta chain was found in a study of Graves' ophthalmopathy and Graves' hyperthyroidism. Findings and limits, study-wide: Prediction of ophthalmopathy progression reached around 70% sensitivity and roughly 72% specificity. Detected in blood as well were most expanded thyroid clonotypes with frequency above 0.001.

The CDR3 contains 11 residues. Germline values: CDR1 ENHRY, CDR2 SYGVKD. Trimming took off 4 bases at V and 4 bases at J, with 5 bases between the two ends. TCR beta CDR3 regions were amplified from RNA transcripts. Second-round multiplex PCR came after first-round RT-PCR with HTBI primers. TCRdb redid the calling of the multiplex PCR reads with MiXCR, one entry per CDR3 protein. The sample lists about 1.2 million distinct CDR3 sequences, about 38% seen once, with 11% in the top ten. Worth noting for this clonotype: Its specificity is not known. The conserved final phenylalanine or tryptophan is absent from the CDR3, which likely points to a read error.

The sample was peripheral blood or thyroid tissue (not recorded which). The sequence came from an adult man with Graves' hyperthyroidism. V gene TRBV10-3 combines with J gene TRBJ2-7; D gene ambiguous. The CDR3 sequence is CAISARYEQYL. Here the CDR3 DNA reads TGTGCCATCAGTGCGAGGTACGAGCAGTACCTC.